The 4 T cell receptor beta chains below were found in one sample sequenced in a study of T-cell reconstitution after alpha-beta-depleted transplantation in children. Unique molecular identifiers were built into the TCRbeta library. One entry per CDR3 protein results from TCRdb running MiXCR on the PCR reads. The sample contains some 500,000 distinct CDR3 sequences, 15% to 20% of which appear only once. The starting material was PBMCs from the stem cell graft donor, obtained from the stem cell graft. The receptors originated from a human donor who donated a stem cell graft to a child with acute lymphoblastic leukemia.

The chain carries TRBV4-2 and TRBJ2-5; D is ambiguous. Germline lookup yields CDR1 LGHNA and CDR2 YNFKEQ. The CDR3 is 14 amino acids. Trimming pared 1 base from V and 2 bases from J, leaving 8 bases between. The CDR3 reads CASSQVAEQETQYF. DNA for the CDR3: TGTGCCAGCAGCCAAGTTGCGGAACAAGAGACCCAGTACTTC.

The genes are TRBV20-1 and TRBJ2-1; 7 nucleotides agree with TRBD2. J was trimmed by 7 bases and V by 2 bases; bases with no gene match: 17. CDR1 DFQATT and CDR2 SNEGSKA come from the germline V gene (reference sequence). This CDR3 is 17 amino acids long. The CDR3 loop reads CSARIGTIIKGRNEQFF. CDR3 DNA sequence: TGCAGTGCTAGAATAGGGACTATCATAAAGGGGAGAAATGAGCAGTTCTTC.

The rearrangement joins TRBV5-1 to TRBJ2-6; TRBD2 might be the D (5 bases). The CDR3 covers 14 residues. V gave up 2 bases and J gave up 3 bases, with 6 bases separating them. Germline assignment: CDR1 SGHRS and CDR2 YFSETQ. The CDR3 sequence: CASSFEGGANVLTF. Here the CDR3 DNA reads TGCGCCAGCAGCTTCGAGGGTGGGGCCAACGTCCTGACTTTC.

This rearrangement joins TRBV19 to TRBJ2-1; the D is unclear. Germline V gene data show CDR1 as LNHDA and CDR2 as SQIVND (reference sequence). The CDR3 spans 12 residues. V lost 6 bases and J 5 bases, leaving 8 bases between the germline ends. CDR3 nucleotide sequence: TGTGCCAGTAGGTACGGTAACAATGAGCAGTTCTTC. Translated: CASRYGNNEQFF. Looking up the rest from reference TRBV19 and TRBJ2-1 gives the full variable domain: DGGITQSPKYLFRKEGQNVTLSCEQNLNHDAMYWYRQDPGQGLRLIYYSQIVNDFQKGDIAEGYSVSREKKESFPLTVTSAQKNPTAFYLCASRYGNNEQFFGPGTRLTVL.